Presented here are 27 T cell receptor beta chains from one specimen sequenced in a study of spatial heterogeneity in lung cancer. TCRdb processed the 5' RACE reads anew with MiXCR; each CDR3 protein has one entry. The sample shows approximately 30,000 distinct CDR3 sequences, about 10% of them seen only once. Time point specified: blood at routine non-recurrence follow-up after resection. The source material was PBMCs, sampled at follow-up. The source is a female donor with early-stage non-small cell lung cancer.

This clonotype appeared many times. The CDR3 DNA is TGTGCCAGCAGCACGGGACACAACCATCCTGAAGCTTTCTTT. Residues: CASSTGHNHPEAFF. V is TRBV7-8 and J is TRBJ1-1; a weak D match, TRBD1 (6 bases). Germline loops: CDR1 SGHVS, CDR2 FQNEAQ. The CDR3 totals 14 residues. V was shortened by 5 bases and J by 6 bases, with 16 bases between the two germline ends.

Many counts were recorded for this clonotype. The chain joins TRBV7-2 to TRBJ2-7; possibly TRBD1 for D (5 bases). Trimming took 1 base from V and 7 from J, leaving 17 bases between them. Germline lookup yields CDR1 SGHTA and CDR2 FQGNSA. The CDR3 is made up of 15 amino acids. The CDR3 sequence is CASSLEGRATIEQYF. For the CDR3, the DNA is TGTGCCAGCAGCTTAGAGGGCAGGGCAACCATTGAGCAGTACTTC.

This chain uses TRBV20-1 with TRBJ2-7; 9 bases agree with TRBD2. CDR3 length: 12 amino acids. Per germline, CDR1 DFQATT and CDR2 SNEGSKA (reference sequence). V gave up 6 bases and J gave up 7 bases; unmatched junction bases: 7. CDR3 residues: CSATSGGGEQYF. The CDR3 DNA reads as TGCAGTGCGACTAGCGGAGGGGGGGAGCAGTACTTC.

This chain uses TRBV6-2 or TRBV6-3 with TRBJ2-3, with 8 bases aligning to TRBD2. The germline V gene encodes CDR1 MNHEY and CDR2 SVGEGT. This CDR3 comprises 16 residues. The V segment lost 6 bases and the J segment 5 bases; nucleotides outside the gene matches: 13. The CDR3 reads CASSPDRRGAGDTQYF. CDR3 sequence (DNA): TGTGCCAGCAGCCCAGACCGGCGGGGGGCAGGAGATACGCAGTATTTT.

This clonotype was observed once. The CDR3 sequence: CASSLLGNEQFF. In DNA form, the CDR3 reads TGTGCCAGCAGCCTTCTGGGCAATGAGCAGTTCTTC. The chain combines TRBV3-1 with TRBJ2-1; no clear D gene. The germline CDR1 and CDR2 sequences are LGHDT and YNNKEL (reference sequence). Trimming took 4 bases from V and 6 from J, leaving 7 bases between them. The CDR3 consists of 12 residues.

This clonotype is classed as medium-sized. The rearrangement links TRBV3-1 to TRBJ2-1; D unclear. Trimming pared 3 bases from V and 4 bases from J, leaving 4 bases between. This CDR3 has 12 amino acids. Germline assignment: CDR1 LGHDT and CDR2 YNNKEL (reference sequence). The CDR3 loop reads CASSQGYNEQFF. CDR3 in DNA: TGTGCCAGCAGCCAGGGTTACAATGAGCAGTTCTTC.

This clonotype turned up a few times. The CDR3 region has the DNA TGTGCCAGCAGTTACTCCGAACCCTTTACTACGCGTAGCGAGCAGTTCTTC. Translated: CASSYSEPFTTRSEQFF. The chain couples TRBV6-2 or TRBV6-3 to TRBJ2-1; D gene uncertain. Trimming took 0 bases from V and 10 from J, leaving 22 bases between them. Germline CDR1 and CDR2: MNHEY and SVGEGT. There are 17 residues in the CDR3.

Sample share makes this clonotype medium-sized. This chain connects TRBV12-3 or TRBV12-4 to TRBJ2-2; D ambiguous. Trimming stripped 3 bases from V and 7 bases from J, with 3 bases between. The CDR3 runs to 11 residues. CDR3 sequence reads: CASSLIGELFF. The CDR3 DNA follows: TGTGCCAGCAGTTTGATCGGGGAGCTGTTTTTT.

This clonotype was detected a few times. The chain is built from TRBV28 and TRBJ1-2, with 7 nucleotides matching TRBD1. In germline, CDR1 is MDHEN, CDR2 SYDVKM. The CDR3 contains 14 residues. J gave up 6 bases and V 5 bases, and 9 bases lay outside the gene matches. This chain's CDR3 is CASSRQGIIHGYTF. The CDR3 coding sequence is TGTGCCAGCAGTCGACAGGGTATCATCCATGGCTACACCTTC.

This clonotype showed up many times. The chain uses TRBV6-6 and TRBJ2-3; 10 bases agree with TRBD2. The CDR3 contains 18 residues. V dropped 3 bases and J dropped 3; count of bases not matched to a gene: 12. Germline CDR1 MNHNY, CDR2 SVGAGI (reference sequence). This CDR3 is CASSYSSGGGPETDTQYF. CDR3 sequence (DNA): TGTGCCAGCAGTTATTCTAGCGGGGGCGGGCCTGAGACAGATACGCAGTATTTT.

This clonotype has ten or more counts. The CDR3: CASSPSTGYHVGELFF. DNA of the CDR3: TGTGCCAGCAGTCCCTCGACAGGGTACCACGTCGGGGAGCTGTTTTTT. This chain links TRBV28 with TRBJ2-2; 7 bases are a match to TRBD1. V was pared by 5 bases and J by 7 bases, with 13 bases of the junction left unmatched. Germline V gene lookup returns CDR1 MDHEN and CDR2 SYDVKM. The CDR3 runs to 16 residues.

Many counts were recorded for this clonotype. A junction boundary mismatches the germline segment, possibly from a read error. The chain employs TRBV4-3 and TRBJ1-2; the D gene is possibly TRBD1 (5 bases). The CDR3 length is 15 residues. Germline-derived CDR1 and CDR2 are LGHNA and YSLEER. Here the CDR3 reads CASSQDPEGNYGYTF. The CDR3 region has the DNA TGCGCCAGCAGCCAAGATCCTGAGGGGAACTACGGCTACACCTTC.

This clonotype came up a few times. The CDR3 is CSVEDRPGGTGDYNEQFF. CDR3 sequence (DNA): TGCAGCGTTGAAGATCGGCCGGGCGGGACAGGAGACTACAATGAGCAGTTCTTC. This sequence joins TRBV29-1 and TRBJ2-1; 8 nucleotides agree with TRBD1. The V gene's germline CDR1 is SQVTM and CDR2 ANQGSEA. Unmatched junction bases numbered 13, after V lost 0 bases and J lost 3 bases. The CDR3 extends over 18 amino acids.

Only a few counts were recorded for this clonotype. This chain connects TRBV20-1 to TRBJ1-4; maybe TRBD1 (5 bases). Germline CDR1 and CDR2: DFQATT and SNEGSKA (reference sequence). The CDR3 runs to 13 residues. Trimming pared 6 bases from V and 3 bases from J, leaving 11 bases between. The CDR3 DNA follows: TGCAGTGCCGGACGGGGACCTAATGAAAAACTGTTTTTT. Its protein product is CSAGRGPNEKLFF.

This chain links TRBV7-2 with TRBJ2-1, with TRBD2 matching 8 bases. This CDR3 spans 15 amino acids. The germline V gene has CDR1 SGHTA and CDR2 FQGNSA. The ends lost 4 bases at V and 10 bases at J; junction bases unmatched: 12. The CDR3 nucleotides read TGTGCCAGCAGCTCCCCGGGACTAGGGTATTTGGAGCAGTTCTTC. This codes for CASSSPGLGYLEQFF.

This clonotype was counted only a few times. This chain joins TRBV19 and TRBJ2-1; maybe TRBD2 (6 bases). The germline V and J ends were trimmed by 3 bases and 0 bases, with 15 bases remaining between them. Germline V CDR1 and CDR2: LNHDA, SQIVND (reference sequence). The CDR3 is made up of 17 amino acids. The CDR3 here is CASSIQIFGGSYNEQFF. The CDR3 bases are TGTGCCAGTAGTATTCAAATTTTCGGGGGCTCCTACAATGAGCAGTTCTTC.

The sample holds many counts of this clonotype. The V and J genes are TRBV18 and TRBJ2-2; D call uncertain. From germline, CDR1 is KGHSH and CDR2 LQKENI. The CDR3 is 13 amino acids. V was pared by 1 base and J by 3 bases, with 3 bases between. In DNA, the CDR3 is TGTGCCAGCTCACCACGGGACACCGGGGAGCTGTTTTTT. It yields the protein CASSPRDTGELFF.

The chain carries TRBV5-1 and TRBJ2-7, with 10 bases lining up with TRBD2. The CDR3 has 15 amino acids. V dropped 0 bases and J dropped 3; count of bases not matched to a gene: 3. In germline, CDR1 is SGHRS, CDR2 YFSETQ. The CDR3 protein is CASSLVASGGYEQYF. CDR3 sequence (DNA): TGCGCCAGCAGCTTGGTGGCTAGCGGGGGCTACGAGCAGTACTTC.

This clonotype was found many times. This chain connects TRBV7-2 to TRBJ1-1, with a tentative D call TRBD1 (5 bases). This CDR3 is 14 amino acids long. Germline assignment: CDR1 SGHTA and CDR2 FQGNSA. Trimming took off 5 bases at V and 3 bases at J, with 13 bases between the two ends. The CDR3 sequence: CASSPDIGDTEAFF. CDR3 nucleotide sequence: TGTGCCAGCAGCCCGGACATAGGGGACACTGAAGCTTTCTTT.

In its sample, this clonotype was seen many times. This chain uses TRBV9 with TRBJ2-3, with 8 bases matching TRBD2. Unmatched junction bases numbered 2, after V lost 0 bases and J lost 2 bases. This CDR3 region has 15 residues. CDR1 is SGDLS and CDR2 is YYNGEE in the germline V gene. The CDR3 nucleotides are TGTGCCAGCAGCGTAGCGGGGGGGCACACAGATACGCAGTATTTT. Translation: CASSVAGGHTDTQYF.

In this sample, this clonotype turned up many times. The J gene is TRBJ1-1, the V gene TRBV7-9, with D unresolved. The V and J ends lost 1 base and 2 bases respectively, with 5 bases between them. Germline lookup yields CDR1 SEHNR and CDR2 FQNEAQ (reference sequence). The CDR3 consists of 13 residues. The chain's CDR3 is CASSLGSNTEAFF. CDR3 DNA sequence: TGTGCCAGCAGCTTAGGGAGCAACACTGAAGCTTTCTTT.

The chain has TRBV12-3 or TRBV12-4 and TRBJ1-1, with D unclear. V shed 6 bases and J shed 2 bases, with 16 bases lying between them. The CDR3 is 15 amino acids. DNA for the CDR3: TGTGCCAGCAGATATCTGGGAGGAGGTAACACTGAAGCTTTCTTT. The encoded protein is CASRYLGGGNTEAFF.

This clonotype was observed at least ten times. V is TRBV28 and J is TRBJ2-5, with D tentatively TRBD1 or TRBD2 (5 bases each). Germline V gene lookup returns CDR1 MDHEN and CDR2 SYDVKM. Trimming took off 5 bases at V and 9 bases at J, with 13 bases between the two ends. The CDR3 consists of 12 residues. The CDR3 bases are TGTGCCAGCAGTCCCGGCCCGGGGCCCCAGTACTTC. This sequence encodes CASSPGPGPQYF.

At least ten counts were recorded for this clonotype. The chain is built from TRBV12-3 or TRBV12-4 and TRBJ2-3; D is ambiguous. The V gene lost 8 bases and the J gene lost 7 bases, with 10 bases spanning the gap. The CDR3 contains 11 residues. CDR3 region: CASGPPNTQYF. In nucleotides, the CDR3 is TGTGCCAGCGGCCCTCCGAATACGCAGTATTTT.

This clonotype was found a few times. The genes are TRBV20-1 and TRBJ1-1, with D uncertain. Germline CDR1 is DFQATT and CDR2 is SNEGSKA (reference sequence). V was cut by 4 bases and J by 6 bases, with 18 bases left in between. The CDR3 extends over 14 amino acids. The CDR3 region is CSATDKGIGAEAFF. DNA of the CDR3: TGCAGTGCTACCGACAAGGGAATCGGCGCTGAAGCTTTCTTT.

This clonotype was picked up a small number of times. The chain is built from TRBV28 and TRBJ1-4; D gene unclear. Germline CDR1 and CDR2: MDHEN and SYDVKM. This CDR3 contains 14 residues. V lost 5 bases and J 0 bases, leaving 7 bases between the germline ends. For the CDR3, the DNA is TGTGCCAGCAGTCGCGCGTCAACTAATGAAAAACTGTTTTTT. Protein product: CASSRASTNEKLFF.

There are a few counts of this clonotype. V gene TRBV7-3 combines with J gene TRBJ2-1; 14 bases are a match to TRBD2. This CDR3 comprises 15 residues. Germline V gene lookup returns CDR1 SGHTA and CDR2 FQGTGA. J lost 10 bases, V lost 3 bases, and 5 bases had no gene match. The CDR3 loop reads CASSLGTSGGEEQFF. The CDR3 DNA reads as TGTGCCAGCAGCTTGGGGACTAGCGGGGGTGAGGAGCAGTTCTTC.